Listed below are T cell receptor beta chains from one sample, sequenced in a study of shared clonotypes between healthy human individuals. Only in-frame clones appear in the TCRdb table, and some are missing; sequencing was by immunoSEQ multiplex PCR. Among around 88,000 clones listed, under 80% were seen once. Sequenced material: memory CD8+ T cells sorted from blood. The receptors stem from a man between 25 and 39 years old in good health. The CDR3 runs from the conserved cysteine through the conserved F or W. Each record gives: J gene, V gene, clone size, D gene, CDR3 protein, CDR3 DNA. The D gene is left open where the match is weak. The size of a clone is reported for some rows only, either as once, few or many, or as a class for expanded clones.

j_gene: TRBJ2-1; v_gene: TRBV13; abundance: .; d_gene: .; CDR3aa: CASSLFLERYNEQFF; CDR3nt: TGTGCCAGCAGCCTCTTTTTGGAAAGGTACAATGAGCAGTTCTTC
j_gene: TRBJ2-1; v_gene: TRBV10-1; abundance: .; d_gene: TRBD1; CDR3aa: CASSEGGEQFF; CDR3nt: TGCGCCAGCAGTGAAGGGGGCGAGCAGTTCTTC
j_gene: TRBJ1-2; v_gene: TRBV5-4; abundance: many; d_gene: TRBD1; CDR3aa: CASSPTRQGRNGYTF; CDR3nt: TGTGCCAGCAGCCCGACCAGACAGGGGAGGAATGGCTACACCTTC
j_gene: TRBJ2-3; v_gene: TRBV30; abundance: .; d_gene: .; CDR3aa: CAWSVTTDTQYF; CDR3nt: TGTGCCTGGAGTGTAACCACAGATACGCAGTATTTT
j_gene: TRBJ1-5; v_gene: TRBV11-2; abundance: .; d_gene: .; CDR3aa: CASSLDASQPQHF; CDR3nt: TGTGCCAGCAGCTTAGATGCGTCCCAGCCCCAGCATTTT
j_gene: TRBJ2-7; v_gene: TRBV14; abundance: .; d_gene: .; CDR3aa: CASSQDNYEQYF; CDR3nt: TGTGCCAGCAGCCAAGACAACTACGAGCAGTACTTC
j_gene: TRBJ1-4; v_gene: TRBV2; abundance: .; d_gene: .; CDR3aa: CASSTLGTPDFEKLFF; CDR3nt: TGTGCCAGCAGTACCCTCGGGACCCCGGATTTCGAAAAACTGTTTTTT
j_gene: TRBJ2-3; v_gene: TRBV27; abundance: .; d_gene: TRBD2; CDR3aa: CASSVGTSGSTDTQYF; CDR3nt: TGTGCCAGCAGTGTTGGGACTAGCGGGAGTACAGATACGCAGTATTTT
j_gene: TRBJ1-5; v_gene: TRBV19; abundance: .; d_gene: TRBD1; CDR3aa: CASSKDRMNQPQHF; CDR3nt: TGTGCCAGTAGTAAGGACAGGATGAATCAGCCCCAGCATTTT
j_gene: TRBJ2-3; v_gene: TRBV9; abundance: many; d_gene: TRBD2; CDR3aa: CASSHYGLASDTQYF; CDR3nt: TGTGCCAGCAGCCATTACGGACTAGCATCAGATACGCAGTATTTT
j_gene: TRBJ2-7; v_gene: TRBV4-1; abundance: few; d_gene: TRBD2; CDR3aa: CASSQDSSGIYEQYF; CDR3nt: TGCGCCAGCAGCCAAGATTCTAGCGGAATCTACGAGCAGTACTTC
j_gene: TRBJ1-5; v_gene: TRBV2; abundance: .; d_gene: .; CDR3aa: CASRGSNQPQHF; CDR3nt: TGTGCCAGCCGAGGAAGCAATCAGCCCCAGCATTTT
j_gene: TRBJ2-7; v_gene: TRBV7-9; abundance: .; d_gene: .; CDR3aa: CASSPTLATSEQYF; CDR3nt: TGTGCCAGCAGCCCTACTCTAGCGACTAGCGAGCAGTACTTC
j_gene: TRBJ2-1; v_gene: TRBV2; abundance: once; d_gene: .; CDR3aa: CASIGSSYNEQFF; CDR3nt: TGTGCCAGCATTGGGAGCTCCTACAATGAGCAGTTCTTC
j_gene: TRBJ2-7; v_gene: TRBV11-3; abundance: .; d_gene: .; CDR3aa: CASSLERGNGSYEQYF; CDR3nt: TGTGCCAGCAGCTTAGAAAGGGGGAACGGATCCTACGAGCAGTACTTC
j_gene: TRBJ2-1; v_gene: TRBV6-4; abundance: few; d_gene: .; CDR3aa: CASSVSGEHNEQFF; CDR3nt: TGTGCCAGCAGTGTCTCAGGGGAACACAATGAGCAGTTCTTC
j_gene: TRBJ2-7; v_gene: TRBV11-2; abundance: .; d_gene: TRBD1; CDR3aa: CASSAGQGGYEQYF; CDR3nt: TGTGCCAGCAGCGCGGGACAGGGGGGGTACGAGCAGTACTTC
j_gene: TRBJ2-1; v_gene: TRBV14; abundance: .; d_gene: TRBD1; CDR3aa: CASSLRDRGGHEQFF; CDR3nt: TGTGCCAGCAGCCTCCGGGACAGGGGGGGACATGAGCAGTTCTTC
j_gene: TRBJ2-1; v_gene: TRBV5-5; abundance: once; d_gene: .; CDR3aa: CASSGLDLFSYNEQFF; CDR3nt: TGTGCCAGCAGCGGATTGGACTTATTCTCCTACAATGAGCAGTTCTTC
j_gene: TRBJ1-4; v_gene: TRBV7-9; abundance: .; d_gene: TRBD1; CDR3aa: CASSSVDRGVWENEKLFF; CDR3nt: TGTGCCAGCAGCTCCGTGGACAGGGGAGTGTGGGAGAATGAAAAACTGTTTTTT
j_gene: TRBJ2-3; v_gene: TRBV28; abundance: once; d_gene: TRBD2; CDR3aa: CASSLFGGSMSDTQYF; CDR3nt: TGTGCCAGCAGTTTATTTGGCGGGAGTATGTCAGATACGCAGTATTTT
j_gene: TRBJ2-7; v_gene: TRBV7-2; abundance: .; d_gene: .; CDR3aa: CASSYRRSEQYF; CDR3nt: TGTGCCAGCAGCTACCGGAGGAGCGAGCAGTACTTC
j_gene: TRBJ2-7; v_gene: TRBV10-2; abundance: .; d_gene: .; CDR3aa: CATRDLNDYEQYF; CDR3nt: TGCGCCACCCGGGACCTGAACGACTACGAGCAGTACTTC
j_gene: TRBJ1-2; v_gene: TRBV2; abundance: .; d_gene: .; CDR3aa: CASSLLTVRGAGANYGYTF; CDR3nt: TGTGCCAGCAGCCTCCTCACAGTACGGGGGGCCGGAGCTAACTATGGCTACACCTTC
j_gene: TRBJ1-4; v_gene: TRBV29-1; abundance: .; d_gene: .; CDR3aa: CSVIKSATNEKLFF; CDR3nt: TGCAGCGTTATCAAGAGTGCAACTAATGAAAAACTGTTTTTT
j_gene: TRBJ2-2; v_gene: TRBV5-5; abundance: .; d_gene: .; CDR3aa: CASSFWTNTGELFF; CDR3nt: TGTGCCAGCAGCTTTTGGACAAACACCGGGGAGCTGTTTTTT
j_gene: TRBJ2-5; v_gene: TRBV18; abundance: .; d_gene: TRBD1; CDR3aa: CASSPHMGQDSQETQYF; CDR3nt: TGTGCCAGCTCACCACACATGGGACAGGACTCTCAAGAGACCCAGTACTTC
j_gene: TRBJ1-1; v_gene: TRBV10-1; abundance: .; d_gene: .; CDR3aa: CASSESMENTEAFF; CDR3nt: TGCGCCAGCAGTGAGTCAATGGAGAACACTGAAGCTTTCTTT
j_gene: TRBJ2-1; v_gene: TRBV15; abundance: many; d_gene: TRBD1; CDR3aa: CATSRAKMGTASSYNEQFF; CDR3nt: TGTGCCACCAGCAGAGCAAAAATGGGGACAGCGAGCTCCTACAATGAGCAGTTCTTC